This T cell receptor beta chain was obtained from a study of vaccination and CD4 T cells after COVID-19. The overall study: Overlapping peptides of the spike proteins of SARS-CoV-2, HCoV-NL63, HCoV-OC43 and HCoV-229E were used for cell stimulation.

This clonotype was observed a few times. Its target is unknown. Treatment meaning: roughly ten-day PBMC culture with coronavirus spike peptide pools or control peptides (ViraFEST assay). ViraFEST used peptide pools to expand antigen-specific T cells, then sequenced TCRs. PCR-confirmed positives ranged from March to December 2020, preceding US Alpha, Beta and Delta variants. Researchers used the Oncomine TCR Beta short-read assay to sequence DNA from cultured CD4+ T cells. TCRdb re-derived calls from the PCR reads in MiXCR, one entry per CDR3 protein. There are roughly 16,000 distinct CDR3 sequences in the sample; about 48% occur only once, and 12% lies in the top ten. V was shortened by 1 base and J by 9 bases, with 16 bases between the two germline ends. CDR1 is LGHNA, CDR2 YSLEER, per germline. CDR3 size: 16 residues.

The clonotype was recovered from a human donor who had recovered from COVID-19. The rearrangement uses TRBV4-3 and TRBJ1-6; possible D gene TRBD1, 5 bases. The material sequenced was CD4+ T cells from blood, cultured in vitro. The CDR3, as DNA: TGCGCCAGCAGCCAAGGAGACAGTTCGGCCGGTTCACCCCTCCACTTT. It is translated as CASSQGDSSAGSPLHF.